This entry features one T cell receptor (beta chain) sequence. These data come from a study of T cells in women clearing cervical HPV infection. Libraries were prepared by immunoSEQ multiplex PCR; TCRdb keeps only in-frame clonotypes and omits some of them. In all, the sample yields 30,000 to 45,000 clones. The receptor was isolated from a woman between 18 and 69 years old with a cervical HPV16 infection that either progressed to CIN3+ or cleared (not recorded which). Input material: blood buffy coat.

The chain's CDR3 is CASSPPRLAGTGELFF. Incomplete CDR3 DNA: TGTGCCAGCTCACCTCCACGCCTTGCGGGCACCGGGGAG. The V and J genes are TRBV18 and TRBJ2-2; D is possibly TRBD2 (5 bases). The read terminates 3 residues ahead of where the CDR3 ends, so the germline J gene completes it. The germline V gene encodes CDR1 KGHSH and CDR2 LQKENI. This CDR3 contains 16 residues. V was shortened by 3 bases and J by 4 bases, with 15 bases between the two germline ends.